A selection of T cell receptor beta chains follows, all from one sample in a study of regulatory and conventional T cells in RAG deficiency. Clones were read by immunoSEQ multiplex PCR, and TCRdb kept only the in-frame ones, dropping some. In the table there are about 28,000 clones, 75% to 95% of which are singletons. These records were also assigned to another study, of regulatory T cells.

Material: Tregs sorted from blood. The receptors come from a human donor in good health. CDR3s leave out the opening cysteine and the closing phenylalanine or tryptophan. D genes are given only for firm matches.

TRBJ1-1	.	TRBV5-1	ASSYWGANTEAF
TRBJ2-7	TRBD2	TRBV5-5	ASSLGGTSIWQY
TRBJ2-1	TRBD2	TRBV7-8	ASSLVREGYNEQF
TRBJ1-2	.	TRBV30	AWSVLGARGYT
TRBJ2-1	TRBD1	TRBV19	ASSLDRASYNEQF
TRBJ2-5	TRBD2	TRBV5-1	ASSLVAGGVETQY
TRBJ1-4	TRBD1	TRBV6-6	ASSPAGGNEKLF
TRBJ2-5	.	TRBV5-4	ASSLARANEETQY
TRBJ2-2	.	TRBV9	ASSRTVTGELF
TRBJ1-4	.	TRBV5-4	ASSLGRPATNEKLF
TRBJ1-1	.	TRBV11-3	ASSSATTGSTEAF
TRBJ2-7	.	TRBV28	ASSQPGTSEVQY
TRBJ1-1	.	TRBV4-1	ASSQDFWNTEAF
TRBJ2-1	TRBD1	TRBV5-1	ASSNRRGGWNEQF
.	.	TRBV18	ASSGTVYEQY
TRBJ2-7	.	TRBV18	ASSPSMRKWEQY
TRBJ2-3	.	TRBV5-1	ASSLEARTDTQY